This T cell receptor (beta chain) was profiled in a study of blood T cells in healthy people across ages. The germline gives CDR1 SGHVS, CDR2 FNYEAQ. CDR3 length: 17 amino acids. V dropped 5 bases and J dropped 7; count of bases not matched to a gene: 9. Primers used in a second PCR of about 7 to 12 cycles were a sample-barcoded 5' primer and a J-beta primer mix. TCRdb reanalysed the 5' RACE reads using MiXCR and keeps one entry per CDR3 protein. The sample lists 550,000 to 750,000 distinct CDR3 sequences; about 21% were seen once. Sequenced: blood. The rearrangement joins TRBV7-6 to TRBJ2-2; 14 bases are shared with TRBD2. The receptor was derived from a man aged 65-85 years in good health. The CDR3 DNA follows: TGTGCCAGCAGCCGAGGGACTAGCGGGGGTCAGGTCGGGGAGCTGTTTTTT. As protein: CASSRGTSGGQVGELFF.